This T cell receptor beta chain was retrieved from a study of T cells in Graves' hyperthyroidism and ophthalmopathy. Thyroid ultrasound and orbital computed tomography, with clinical symptoms and serum thyroxine and TRAb, informed diagnoses. Germline CDR1 is LNHDA and CDR2 is SQIVND (reference sequence). With V trimmed by 7 bases and J by 2 bases, 8 bases remained unmatched. The CDR3 covers 16 residues. There were TCR beta CDR3 regions amplified from RNA transcripts. An initial round of RT-PCR targeting the TCR CDR3 relied on the HTBI primer set. TCRdb reprocessed the multiplex PCR reads via MiXCR and lists one record per CDR3 protein. In the table there are roughly 530,000 distinct CDR3 sequences, 17% of which are singletons. As for this clonotype: Its specificity is not known.

Study-level points and caveats: Median prediction lead before ophthalmopathy onset was six to eight months with the model.

The rearrangement links TRBV19 to TRBJ2-1; 10 bases match TRBD2. This clonotype originated in a woman between 18 and 29 years old with Graves' ophthalmopathy. Sequenced sample: blood. CDR3 DNA: TGTGCCAGTACCCCTAGCGGGAGATCCGCCTACAATGAGCAGTTCTTC. It codes for CASTPSGRSAYNEQFF.